This TCR beta chain was profiled in a study of blood T cell repertoires in COVID-19. Study-level background: COVID-19 samples, acute and convalescent, were from the United States, Italy and Spain. Sources were T cells, B-cell-depleted T cells, or PBMCs; the material itself was cDNA or gDNA.

Germline CDR1 reads MGHRA; CDR2 reads YSYEKL. Trimming stripped 0 bases from V and 4 bases from J, with 22 bases between. The CDR3 contains 18 residues. Assay used: immunoSEQ multiplex PCR; TCRdb lists only in-frame clones, some missing. This table holds around 260,000 clones, 83% found once. Sequenced sample: peripheral blood. The TCR comes from a woman between 45 and 65 years old who had recovered from COVID-19. The V call is TRBV4-1, the J call TRBJ2-7, with D tentatively TRBD2 (5 bases). CDR3 nucleotide sequence: TGCGCCAGCAGCCAAGACCGCGAGATAGCTAGCATTCCGTACGAGCAGTACTTC. Protein: CASSQDREIASIPYEQYF.